This T cell receptor beta chain stems from a study of blood T cells in healthy people across ages. This CDR3 comprises 15 residues. Germline CDR1 and CDR2: SGHTA and FQGTGA. Each of the donors had roughly 9.3 milliliters of peripheral blood drawn into EDTA-treated Vacutainer tubes. PCR was performed a second time for roughly 7 to 11 cycles using a sample-barcoded 5' primer and a J-beta primer mix. All samples yielded 2.5 million or more CDR3-containing paired-end reads. TCRdb independently ran MiXCR on the 5' RACE reads; one entry per CDR3 protein. The data hold more than 900,000 distinct CDR3 sequences, with about 23% observed a single time. These records were also assigned to another study, of T cells of mothers and their children. That report notes: It was related mother-child pairs that showed slightly higher overlap than unrelated pairs, without reaching significance.

Sequencing was performed on blood. The chain has TRBV7-3 and TRBJ2-7; 11 bases align to TRBD2. The DNA matches TRBJ2-1 better at its end, which makes the J call doubtful. This clonotype was obtained from a girl aged 2-9 years in good health. The CDR3 DNA is TGTGCCAGCAGCTTCGTAGCGGGAGGGCCCTATGAGCAGTTCTTC. It yields the protein CASSFVAGGPYEQFF.